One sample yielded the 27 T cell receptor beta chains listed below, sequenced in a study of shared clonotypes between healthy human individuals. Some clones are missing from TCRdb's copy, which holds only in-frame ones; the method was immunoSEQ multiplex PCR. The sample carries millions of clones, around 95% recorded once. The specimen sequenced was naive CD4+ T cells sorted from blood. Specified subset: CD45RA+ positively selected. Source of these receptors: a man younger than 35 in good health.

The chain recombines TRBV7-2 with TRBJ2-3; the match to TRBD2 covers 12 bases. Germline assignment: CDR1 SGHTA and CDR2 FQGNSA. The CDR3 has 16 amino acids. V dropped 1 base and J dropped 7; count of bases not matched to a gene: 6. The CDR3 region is CASSLEASGRVNTQYF. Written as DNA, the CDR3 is TGTGCCAGCAGCTTAGAGGCTAGCGGGAGGGTAAATACGCAGTATTTT.

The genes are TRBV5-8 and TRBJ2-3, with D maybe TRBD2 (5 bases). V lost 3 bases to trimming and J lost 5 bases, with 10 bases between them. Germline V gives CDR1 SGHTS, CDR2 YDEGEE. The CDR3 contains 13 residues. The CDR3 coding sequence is TGTGCCAGCAGCTCGGGGAAAAAAGATACGCAGTATTTT. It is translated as CASSSGKKDTQYF.

The CDR3 reads CAWERLSQETQYF. Written as DNA, the CDR3 is TGTGCCTGGGAGAGACTAAGCCAAGAGACCCAGTACTTC. V is TRBV30 and J is TRBJ2-5, with D maybe TRBD2 (5 bases). From germline, CDR1 is GTSNPN and CDR2 SVGIG (reference sequence). V was trimmed by 5 bases and J by 1 base, leaving 11 bases between them. This CDR3 has 13 residues.

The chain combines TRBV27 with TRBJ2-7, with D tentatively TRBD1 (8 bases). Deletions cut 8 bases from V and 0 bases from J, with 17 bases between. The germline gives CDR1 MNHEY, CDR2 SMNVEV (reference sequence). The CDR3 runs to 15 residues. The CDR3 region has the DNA TGTGCCAGCGGTTCACAGGGGGGGCCCTCCTACGAGCAGTACTTC. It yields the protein CASGSQGGPSYEQYF.

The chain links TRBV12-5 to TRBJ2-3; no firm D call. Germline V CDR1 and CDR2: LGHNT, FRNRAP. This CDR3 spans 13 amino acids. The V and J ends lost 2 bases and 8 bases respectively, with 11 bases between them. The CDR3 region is CASGLNLVATQYF. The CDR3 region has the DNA TGTGCTAGTGGTTTGAACCTAGTGGCTACGCAGTATTTT.

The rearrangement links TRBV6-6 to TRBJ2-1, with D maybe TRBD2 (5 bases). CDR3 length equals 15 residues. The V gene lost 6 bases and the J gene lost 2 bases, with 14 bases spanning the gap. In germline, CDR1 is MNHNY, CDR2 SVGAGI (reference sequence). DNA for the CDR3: TGTGCCAGCAGCCCCCGAGACGGGACCTACAATGAGCAGTTCTTC. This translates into CASSPRDGTYNEQFF.

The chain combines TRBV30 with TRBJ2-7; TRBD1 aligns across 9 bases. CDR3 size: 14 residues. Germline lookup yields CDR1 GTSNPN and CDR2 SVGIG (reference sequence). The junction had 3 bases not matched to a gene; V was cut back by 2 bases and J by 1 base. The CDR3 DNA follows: TGTGCCTGGAGTACAGGGGGCTTTTCCTACGAGCAGTACTTC. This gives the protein CAWSTGGFSYEQYF.

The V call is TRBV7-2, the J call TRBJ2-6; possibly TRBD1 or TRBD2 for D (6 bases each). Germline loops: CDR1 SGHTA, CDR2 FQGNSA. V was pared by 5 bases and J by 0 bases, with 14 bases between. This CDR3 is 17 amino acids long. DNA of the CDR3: TGTGCCAGCAGCCGAAAGGGGGGCAGCTCTGGGGCCAACGTCCTGACTTTC. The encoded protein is CASSRKGGSSGANVLTF.

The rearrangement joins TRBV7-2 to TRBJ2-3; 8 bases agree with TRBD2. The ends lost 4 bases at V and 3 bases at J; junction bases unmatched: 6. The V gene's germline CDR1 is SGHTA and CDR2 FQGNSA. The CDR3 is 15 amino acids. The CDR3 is CASSSGGKGTDTQYF. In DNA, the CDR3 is TGTGCCAGCAGCTCGGGAGGGAAGGGGACAGATACGCAGTATTTT.

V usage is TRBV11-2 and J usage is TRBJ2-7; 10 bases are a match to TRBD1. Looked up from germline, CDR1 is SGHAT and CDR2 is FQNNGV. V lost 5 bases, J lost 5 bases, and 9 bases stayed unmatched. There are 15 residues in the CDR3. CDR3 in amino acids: CASSRAGTGVNEQYF. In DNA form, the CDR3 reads TGTGCCAGCAGCCGAGCCGGGACAGGGGTTAACGAGCAGTACTTC.

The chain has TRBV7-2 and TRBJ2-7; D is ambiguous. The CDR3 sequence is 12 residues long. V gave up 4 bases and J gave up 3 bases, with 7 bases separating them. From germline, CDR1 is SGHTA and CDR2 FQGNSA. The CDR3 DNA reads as TGTGCCAGCAGCTCCGGAATCTACGAGCAGTACTTC. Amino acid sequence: CASSSGIYEQYF.

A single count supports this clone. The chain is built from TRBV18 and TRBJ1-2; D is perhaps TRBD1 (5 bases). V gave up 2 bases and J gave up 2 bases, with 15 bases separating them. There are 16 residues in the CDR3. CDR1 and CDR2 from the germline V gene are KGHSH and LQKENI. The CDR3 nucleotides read TGTGCCAGCTCACCAGCGGCGACAGACAAGAACTATGGCTACACCTTC. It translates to CASSPAATDKNYGYTF.

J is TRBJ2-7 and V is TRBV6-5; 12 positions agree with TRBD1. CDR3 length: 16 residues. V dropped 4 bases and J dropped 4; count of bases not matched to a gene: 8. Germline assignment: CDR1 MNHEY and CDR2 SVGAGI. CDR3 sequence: CASSFSPGQGAYEQYF. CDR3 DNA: TGTGCCAGCAGTTTTTCCCCGGGACAGGGGGCGTACGAGCAGTACTTC.

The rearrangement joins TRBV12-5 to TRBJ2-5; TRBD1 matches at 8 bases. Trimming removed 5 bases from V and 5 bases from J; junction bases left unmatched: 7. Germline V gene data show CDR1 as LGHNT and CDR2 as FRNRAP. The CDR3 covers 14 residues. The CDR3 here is CASGGQGSAETQYF. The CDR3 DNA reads TGTGCTAGTGGTGGACAGGGTTCGGCGGAGACCCAGTACTTC.

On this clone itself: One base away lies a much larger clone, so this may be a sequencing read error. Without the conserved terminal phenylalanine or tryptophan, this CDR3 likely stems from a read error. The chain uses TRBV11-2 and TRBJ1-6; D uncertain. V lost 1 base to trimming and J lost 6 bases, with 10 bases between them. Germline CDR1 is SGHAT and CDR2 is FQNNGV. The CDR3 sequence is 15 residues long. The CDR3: CASSLVGGSNSPLHL. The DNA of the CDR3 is TGTGCCAGCAGCTTAGTTGGTGGTAGTAATTCACCCCTCCACCTT.

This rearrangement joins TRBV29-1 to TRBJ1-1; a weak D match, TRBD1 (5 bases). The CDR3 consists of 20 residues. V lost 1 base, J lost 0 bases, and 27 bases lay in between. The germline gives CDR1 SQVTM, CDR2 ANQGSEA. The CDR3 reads CSVEGGLKGKGTFLNTEAFF. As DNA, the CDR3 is TGCAGCGTTGAAGGGGGATTGAAGGGGAAAGGAACATTTTTGAACACTGAAGCTTTCTTT.

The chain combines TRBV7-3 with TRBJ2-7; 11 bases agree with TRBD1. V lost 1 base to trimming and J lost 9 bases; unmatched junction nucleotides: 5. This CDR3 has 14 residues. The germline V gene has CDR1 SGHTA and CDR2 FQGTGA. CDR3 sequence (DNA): TGTGCCAGCAGCTTAAAGGGACAGGGGGTTCCGCAGTACTTC. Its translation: CASSLKGQGVPQYF.

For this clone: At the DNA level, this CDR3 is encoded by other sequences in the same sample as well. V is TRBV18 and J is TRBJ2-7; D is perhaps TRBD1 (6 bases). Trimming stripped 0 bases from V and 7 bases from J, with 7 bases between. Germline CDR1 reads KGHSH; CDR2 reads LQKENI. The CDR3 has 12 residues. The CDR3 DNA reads TGTGCCAGCTCACCACCAACAGGGGAGCAGTACTTC. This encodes CASSPPTGEQYF.

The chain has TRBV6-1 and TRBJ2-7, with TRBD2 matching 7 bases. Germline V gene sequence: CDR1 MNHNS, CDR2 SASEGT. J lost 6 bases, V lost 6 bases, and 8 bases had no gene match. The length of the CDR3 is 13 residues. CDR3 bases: TGTGCCAGCAGCCGGGAGGATGGGTTCGAGCAGTACTTC. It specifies CASSREDGFEQYF.

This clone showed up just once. The CDR3 nucleotides read TGTGCCAGCAGCGTAGGTTACCCTGACAACACTGAAGCTTTCTTT. Encoded protein: CASSVGYPDNTEAFF. The gene calls are TRBV9 and TRBJ1-1, with D uncertain. Germline CDR1 SGDLS, CDR2 YYNGEE. CDR3 length: 15 residues. V lost 0 bases and J lost 2, with 11 bases in between.

DNA of the CDR3: TGTGCCAGCTCACCATTTAAGGGGCCGCAGGAGCAGTACTTC. It is translated as CASSPFKGPQEQYF. V gene TRBV18 combines with J gene TRBJ2-7; TRBD1 might be the D (5 bases). The CDR3 has 14 amino acids. In germline, CDR1 is KGHSH, CDR2 LQKENI. V lost 2 bases and J 7 bases, leaving 15 bases between the germline ends.

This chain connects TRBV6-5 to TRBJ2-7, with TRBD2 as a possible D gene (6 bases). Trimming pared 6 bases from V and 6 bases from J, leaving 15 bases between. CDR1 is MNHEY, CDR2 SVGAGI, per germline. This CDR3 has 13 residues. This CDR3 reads CASSSWRDGEQYF. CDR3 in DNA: TGTGCCAGCAGCTCCTGGAGGGACGGCGAGCAGTACTTC.

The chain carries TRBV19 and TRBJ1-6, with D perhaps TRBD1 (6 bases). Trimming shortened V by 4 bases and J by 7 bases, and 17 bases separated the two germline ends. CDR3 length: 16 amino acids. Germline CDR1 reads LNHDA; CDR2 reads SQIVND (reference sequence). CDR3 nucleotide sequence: TGTGCCAGTAGTACCGGGACATACATCGGGAATTCACCCCTCCACTTT. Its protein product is CASSTGTYIGNSPLHF.

Here the CDR3 DNA reads TGTGCCAGCAGTGCCCGCTACCTCGGGAGCAACTATGAGCAGTTCTTC. Residues: CASSARYLGSNYEQFF. The chain carries TRBV25-1 and TRBJ2-1; D may be TRBD2 (6 bases). Deletions cut 4 bases from V and 8 bases from J, with 21 bases between. This CDR3 is 16 amino acids long. CDR1 and CDR2 (germline): MGHDK, SYGVNS.

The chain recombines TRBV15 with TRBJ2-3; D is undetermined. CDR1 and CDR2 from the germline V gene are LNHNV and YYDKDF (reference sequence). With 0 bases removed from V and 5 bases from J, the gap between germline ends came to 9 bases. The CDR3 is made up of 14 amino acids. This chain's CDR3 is CATSREQAQDTQYF. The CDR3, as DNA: TGTGCCACCAGCAGAGAGCAAGCACAAGATACGCAGTATTTT. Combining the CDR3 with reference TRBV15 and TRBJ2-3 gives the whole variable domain DAMVIQNPRYQVTQFGKPVTLSCSQTLNHNVMYWYQQKSSQAPKLLFHYYDKDFNNEADTPDNFQSRRPNTSFCFLDIRSPGLGDTAMYLCATSREQAQDTQYFGPGTRLTVL.

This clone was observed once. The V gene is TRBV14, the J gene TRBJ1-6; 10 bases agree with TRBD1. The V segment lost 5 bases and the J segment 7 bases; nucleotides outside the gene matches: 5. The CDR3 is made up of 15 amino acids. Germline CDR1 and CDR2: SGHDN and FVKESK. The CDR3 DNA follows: TGTGCCAGCAGCGGGACAGGGGCTTGGAATTCACCCCTCCACTTT. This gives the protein CASSGTGAWNSPLHF.

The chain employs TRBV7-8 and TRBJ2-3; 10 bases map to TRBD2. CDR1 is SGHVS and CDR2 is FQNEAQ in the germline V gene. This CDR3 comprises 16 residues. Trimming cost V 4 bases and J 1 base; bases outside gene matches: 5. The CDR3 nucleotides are TGTGCCAGCAGCTCACATCTAGCGGGAGGCACAGATACGCAGTATTTT. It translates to CASSSHLAGGTDTQYF.